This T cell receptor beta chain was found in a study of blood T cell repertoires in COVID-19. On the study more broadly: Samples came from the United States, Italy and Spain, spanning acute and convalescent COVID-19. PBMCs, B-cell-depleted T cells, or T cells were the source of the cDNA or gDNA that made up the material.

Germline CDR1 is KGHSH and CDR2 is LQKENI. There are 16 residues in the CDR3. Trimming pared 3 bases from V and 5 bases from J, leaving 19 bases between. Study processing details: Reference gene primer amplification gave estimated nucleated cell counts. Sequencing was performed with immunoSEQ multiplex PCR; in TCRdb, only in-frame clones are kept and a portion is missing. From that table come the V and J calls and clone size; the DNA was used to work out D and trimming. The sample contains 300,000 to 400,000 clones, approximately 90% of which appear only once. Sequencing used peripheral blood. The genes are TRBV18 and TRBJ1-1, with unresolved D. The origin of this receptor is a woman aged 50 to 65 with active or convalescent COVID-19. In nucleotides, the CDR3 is TGTGCCAGCTCACCTCCCCAGTCCGGAGGAAAAACTGAAGCTTTCTTT. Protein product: CASSPPQSGGKTEAFF. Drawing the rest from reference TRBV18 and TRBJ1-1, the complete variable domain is NAGVMQNPRHLVRRRGQEARLRCSPMKGHSHVYWYRQLPEEGLKFMVYLQKENIIDESGMPKERFSAEFPKEGPSILRIQQVVRGDSAAYFCASSPPQSGGKTEAFFGQGTRLTVV.